These T cell receptor beta chains were read from a single sample in a study of shared clonotypes between healthy human individuals. TCRdb's copy holds only in-frame clones and misses some; the assay was immunoSEQ multiplex PCR. The data show about 1 million clones, 65% to 75% seen once. Sequenced input: memory CD4+ T cells sorted from blood. These TCRs come from a man aged 18 to 29 in good health. CDR3s include the opening cysteine and the closing phenylalanine or tryptophan. A D gene is named only where the DNA matches it firmly. Size is omitted from some rows. Given values are once, few, many or a class for expanded clones.

cdr3_nt,cdr3_aa,v_call,clone_size,d_call,j_call
TGTGCCAGCAGTGAATACCAGGGGGCGATCCAAGAGACCCAGTACTTC,CASSEYQGAIQETQYF,TRBV2,.,TRBD1,TRBJ2-5
TGCGCCAGCAGCGCCTCAGGGGCCCCGAGCTCTGGAAACACCATATATTTT,CASSASGAPSSGNTIYF,TRBV5-1,.,.,TRBJ1-3
TGTGCCAGCAGCTTAAACACGAACACCGGGGAGCTGTTTTTT,CASSLNTNTGELFF,TRBV7-6,.,.,TRBJ2-2
TGTGCCAGCAGCAAAGGAGACAGGGCCCTCAAGGGCAATCAGCCCCAGCATTTT,CASSKGDRALKGNQPQHF,TRBV21-1,once,.,TRBJ1-5
TGCGCCAGCAGCCAAGAGGACAGGGAGACACCCCTCCACTTT,CASSQEDRETPLHF,TRBV4-3,many,TRBD1,TRBJ1-6
TGCGCCAGCAGCCGACTAGCGGCACTGACAGATACGCAGTATTTT,CASSRLAALTDTQYF,TRBV4-3,.,TRBD2,TRBJ2-3
TGTGCCAGCAGCCAGGGGGCCTCCCGCACAGATACGCAGTATTTT,CASSQGASRTDTQYF,TRBV9,.,TRBD1,TRBJ2-3
TGTGCCAGCAGCCCCCTTCTACTAGAGCCCACAGATACGCAGTATTTT,CASSPLLLEPTDTQYF,TRBV7-2,.,.,TRBJ2-3
TGTGCCAGCAGCCGACGGGTCCAAGAGACCCAGTACTTC,CASSRRVQETQYF,TRBV7-2,.,.,TRBJ2-5
TGTGCCTGGGTGGAGGCCAAACGCTCTGGAAACACCATATATTTT,CAWVEAKRSGNTIYF,TRBV30,.,.,TRBJ1-3
TGTGCCATCAGTGGACAGGGGGCTAATGAAAAACTGTTTTTT,CAISGQGANEKLFF,TRBV10-3,few,TRBD1,TRBJ1-4
TGCGCCAGCAGCTTGGAGGGGGCGGGAGGGTCGTACGAGCAGTACTTC,CASSLEGAGGSYEQYF,TRBV5-1,.,TRBD2,TRBJ2-7
TGTGCCAGCTCACCACCGGGACTAGCGGTTTACAATGAGCAGTTCTTC,CASSPPGLAVYNEQFF,TRBV18,.,TRBD2,TRBJ2-1
TGTGCCAGCAGCGCCAACCCGAGGGAATCGAACTATGGCTACACCTTC,CASSANPRESNYGYTF,TRBV9,few,.,TRBJ1-2
TGCGCCAGCAGCTACGGGACAGGGTTTATGAACACTGAAGCTTTCTTT,CASSYGTGFMNTEAFF,TRBV5-1,.,TRBD1,TRBJ1-1
TGTGCCAGTAGTCCCCAGGGGCTCACTGAAGCTTTCTTT,CASSPQGLTEAFF,TRBV19,.,.,TRBJ1-1
TGTGCCTGGAACCCGGGACTAAGCTCCTACAATGAGCAGTTCTTC,CAWNPGLSSYNEQFF,TRBV30,.,TRBD2,TRBJ2-1
TGTGCCAGCAGAGACCATATAACCACTGAAGCTTTCTTT,CASRDHITTEAFF,TRBV6-1,many,.,TRBJ1-1
TGTGCCAGCAGCCCCGGGGGGCCCCTAGTCTTC,CASSPGGPLVF,TRBV7-8,.,.,TRBJ1-2
TGTGCCAGCAGCTTATTGGGACAGACAACTAATGAAAAACTGTTTTTT,CASSLLGQTTNEKLFF,TRBV7-2,many,TRBD1,TRBJ1-4
TGTGCCAGCAGTGAAGGTGACAGGGCCTACGAGCAGTACTTC,CASSEGDRAYEQYF,TRBV6-1,.,TRBD1,TRBJ2-7
TGTGCCTGGTCGCCCTCTCTGGAAACTTTCTTT,CAWSPSLETFF,TRBV30,.,.,TRBJ1-1
TGCGCCAGCAGCCAGGAAGGACAGGCTTATGGAAACACCATATATTTT,CASSQEGQAYGNTIYF,TRBV4-3,once,TRBD1,TRBJ1-3